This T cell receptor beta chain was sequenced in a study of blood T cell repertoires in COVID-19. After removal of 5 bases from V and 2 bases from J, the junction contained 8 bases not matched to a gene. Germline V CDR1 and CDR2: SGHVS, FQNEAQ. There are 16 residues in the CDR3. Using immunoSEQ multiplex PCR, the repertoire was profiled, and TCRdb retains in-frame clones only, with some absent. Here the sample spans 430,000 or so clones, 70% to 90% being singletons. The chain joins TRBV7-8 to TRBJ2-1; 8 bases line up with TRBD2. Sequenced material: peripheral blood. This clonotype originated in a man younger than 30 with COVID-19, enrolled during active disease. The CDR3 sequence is CASSHPKREPYNEQFF. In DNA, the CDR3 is TGTGCCAGCAGCCACCCTAAGCGGGAGCCCTACAATGAGCAGTTCTTC.